The 30 T cell receptor beta chains presented below share a single source sample, sequenced in a study of radiation and T cells in renal cell carcinoma. The data were produced by immunoSEQ multiplex PCR, yet TCRdb's version contains in-frame clones alone and is incomplete. The sample gives around 21,000 clones, roughly half of which show up once; 15% to 20% is in the top ten. Stated treatment: 15 Gy SBRT to primary tumor, nephrectomy 4 weeks later. The specimen was tumor tissue, collected from a patient whose treatment included radiotherapy and nephrectomy. These receptors came from a woman aged 50 to 65 with renal cell carcinoma.

This chain connects TRBV5-4 to TRBJ1-2; D is unclear. The V gene lost 3 bases and the J gene lost 6 bases, with 6 bases spanning the gap. The CDR3 has 11 amino acids. Germline CDR1 SGHNT, CDR2 YYREEE (reference sequence). CDR3 nucleotides: TGTGCCAGCAGCTCGCCGAATGGCTACACCTTC. It specifies CASSSPNGYTF.

The gene calls are TRBV9 and TRBJ1-2, with a weak D call TRBD1 (5 bases). Trimming took 7 bases from V and 6 from J, leaving 16 bases between them. The CDR3 has 13 amino acids. Germline lookup yields CDR1 SGDLS and CDR2 YYNGEE. The CDR3 protein is CASSSDRWNGYTF. CDR3 sequence (DNA): TGTGCCAGCTCGTCAGACAGATGGAATGGCTACACCTTC. Looking up the rest from reference TRBV9 and TRBJ1-2 gives the full variable domain: DSGVTQTPKHLITATGQRVTLRCSPRSGDLSVYWYQQSLDQGLQFLIQYYNGEERAKGNILERFSAQQFPDLHSELNLSSLELGDSALYFCASSSDRWNGYTFGSGTRLTVV.

Only a few counts were recorded for this clone. The V call is TRBV7-9, the J call TRBJ2-7, with D unclear. CDR3 length: 13 residues. V was shortened by 5 bases and J by 1 base, with 9 bases between the two germline ends. Germline V gene lookup returns CDR1 SEHNR and CDR2 FQNEAQ (reference sequence). In DNA form, the CDR3 reads TGTGCCAGCAGCCCGCTCGGGTCCTACGAGCAGTACTTC. Protein sequence: CASSPLGSYEQYF.

The chain is built from TRBV7-2 and TRBJ1-3, with TRBD1 identical over 8 bases. The CDR3 totals 16 residues. Germline V gives CDR1 SGHTA, CDR2 FQGNSA. V was pared by 2 bases and J by 2 bases, with 5 bases of the junction left unmatched. Here the CDR3 reads CASSLYQGAAGNTIYF. In nucleotides, the CDR3 is TGTGCCAGCAGCTTATACCAGGGGGCAGCTGGAAACACCATATATTTT. Full variable domain (missing parts from reference TRBV7-2 and TRBJ1-3): GAGVSQSPSNKVTEKGKDVELRCDPISGHTALYWYRQSLGQGLEFLIYFQGNSAPDKSGLPSDRFSAERTGGSVSTLTIQRTQQEDSAVYLCASSLYQGAAGNTIYFGEGSWLTVV.

The chain is built from TRBV18 and TRBJ1-5; D not resolved. CDR3 length: 13 residues. CDR1 is KGHSH, CDR2 LQKENI, per germline. V shed 2 bases and J shed 4 bases, with 6 bases lying between them. The CDR3 DNA reads TGTGCCAGCTCACCAGGAGTTAATCAGCCCCAGCATTTT. It specifies CASSPGVNQPQHF.

The sample holds many counts of this clone. The chain combines TRBV5-5 with TRBJ2-5, with 8 bases identical to TRBD1. The CDR3 is made up of 16 amino acids. Trimming cost V 0 bases and J 4 bases; bases outside gene matches: 8. Per germline, CDR1 SGHKS and CDR2 YYEKEE (reference sequence). CDR3: CASSLALRQGPETQYF. CDR3 DNA sequence: TGTGCCAGCAGCTTGGCCCTGCGACAGGGGCCAGAGACCCAGTACTTC. The full variable domain, with the rest looked up from reference TRBV5-5 and TRBJ2-5, is DAGVTQSPTHLIKTRGQQVTLRCSPISGHKSVSWYQQVLGQGPQFIFQYYEKEERGRGNFPDRFSARQFPNYSSELNVNALLLGDSALYLCASSLALRQGPETQYFGPGTRLLVL.

The chain combines TRBV6-8 with TRBJ1-2; D is uncertain. This CDR3 spans 10 amino acids. Deletions cut 5 bases from V and 8 bases from J, with 6 bases between. CDR1 is MNHGY and CDR2 is SAAAGT in the germline V gene. The CDR3 region has the DNA TGTGCCAGCAGTCGAGGGGGCTACACCTTC. It codes for CASSRGGYTF.

This clone was recorded only once. The chain uses TRBV29-1 and TRBJ2-7, with 9 nucleotides matching TRBD2. The V and J ends lost 8 bases and 5 bases, in that order; junction bases with no gene match: 7. This CDR3 is built from 12 residues. CDR1 and CDR2 (germline): SQVTM, ANQGSEA. The chain's CDR3 is CSCGGGANEQYF. As DNA, the CDR3 is TGCAGCTGCGGCGGGGGGGCGAACGAGCAGTACTTC.

The chain carries TRBV11-3 and TRBJ2-2; TRBD2 matches at 9 bases. The CDR3 sequence is 15 residues long. V lost 4 bases, J lost 4 bases, and 4 bases stayed unmatched. Germline V gives CDR1 SGHNT, CDR2 YENEEA. The CDR3 bases are TGTGCCAGCAGCTCCCTAGCGGGGCCCACCGGGGAGCTGTTTTTT. This encodes CASSSLAGPTGELFF.

The rearrangement links TRBV7-9 to TRBJ2-3, with 7 positions matching TRBD1. The V gene's germline CDR1 is SEHNR and CDR2 FQNEAQ (reference sequence). The junction had 5 bases not matched to a gene; V was cut back by 0 bases and J by 2 bases. The CDR3 length is 16 residues. CDR3 nucleotides: TGTGCCAGCAGCTTAGCGCAGGGGGAACTCACAGATACGCAGTATTTT. Its translation: CASSLAQGELTDTQYF.

The chain couples TRBV10-3 to TRBJ1-1; perhaps TRBD1 as D (5 bases). The CDR3 has 13 residues. Germline lookup yields CDR1 ENHRY and CDR2 SYGVKD. V was cut by 4 bases and J by 4 bases, with 10 bases left in between. CDR3 nucleotide sequence: TGTGCCATCAGTGGAATGGGGGTCACTGAAGCTTTCTTT. This translates into CAISGMGVTEAFF.

The chain combines TRBV10-3 with TRBJ2-2, with 7 bases that match TRBD1. CDR3 length: 14 amino acids. Germline lookup yields CDR1 ENHRY and CDR2 SYGVKD. The V gene end was trimmed by 5 bases and the J gene end by 3 bases; junction bases not matched to a gene: 3. The chain's CDR3 is CAISRTGDTGELFF. The CDR3 DNA sequence: TGTGCCATCAGTCGGACAGGCGACACCGGGGAGCTGTTTTTT.

This clone showed up just a few times. CDR3 in amino acids: CASSLAIQGGTEAFF. The CDR3 region has the DNA TGTGCCAGCAGCTTAGCGATTCAGGGAGGCACTGAAGCTTTCTTT. This chain connects TRBV7-6 to TRBJ1-1; possible D gene TRBD1, 5 bases. Germline V gene sequence: CDR1 SGHVS, CDR2 FNYEAQ. This CDR3 contains 15 residues. V was shortened by 0 bases and J by 4 bases, with 12 bases between the two germline ends.

There are many counts of this clone. CDR3 nucleotide sequence: TGCGCCAGCAGCCAAGAATTTATACAGGCGTTTATAAATTCACCCCTCCACTTT. This translates into CASSQEFIQAFINSPLHF. V gene TRBV4-3 combines with J gene TRBJ1-6; D is perhaps TRBD1 (5 bases). Germline CDR1 LGHNA, CDR2 YSLEER. This CDR3 has 18 residues. The V and J ends lost 0 bases and 7 bases respectively, with 19 bases between them.

The chain recombines TRBV4-1 with TRBJ2-1; 12 nucleotides agree with TRBD2. From germline, CDR1 is MGHRA and CDR2 YSYEKL. The CDR3 contains 15 residues. Germline trimming cut 0 bases from V and 9 bases from J; bases unmatched to any gene: 3. In DNA form, the CDR3 reads TGCGCCAGCAGCCAAGATCTAGCGGGGGGGCGTGAGCAGTTCTTC. This translates into CASSQDLAGGREQFF.

The genes are TRBV4-3 and TRBJ1-1; a weak D match, TRBD1 (5 bases). The V end lost 3 bases, the J end lost 7 bases, and 12 bases lay between the germline ends. The length of the CDR3 is 13 residues. Germline V CDR1 and CDR2: LGHNA, YSLEER. In nucleotides, the CDR3 is TGCGCCAGCAGCCAGCTCCGGGGGAGTGAAGCTTTCTTT. Its protein product is CASSQLRGSEAFF.

The chain carries TRBV7-6 and TRBJ2-5; 8 bases are a match to TRBD2. The ends lost 1 base at V and 4 bases at J; junction bases unmatched: 5. Germline-derived CDR1 and CDR2 are SGHVS and FNYEAQ. The length of the CDR3 is 15 residues. The CDR3 here is CASSLGSGGGETQYF. The CDR3 nucleotides are TGTGCCAGCAGCTTAGGAAGCGGGGGCGGAGAGACCCAGTACTTC. Based on the CDR3 plus reference TRBV7-6 and TRBJ2-5, the full variable domain is GAGVSQSPRYKVTKRGQDVALRCDPISGHVSLYWYRQALGQGPEFLTYFNYEAQQDKSGLPNDRFSAERPEGSISTLTIQRTEQRDSAMYRCASSLGSGGGETQYFGPGTRLLVL.

This clone was seen a few times. The chain has TRBV5-5 and TRBJ1-5; 7 bases are a match to TRBD1. Germline assignment: CDR1 SGHKS and CDR2 YYEKEE (reference sequence). This CDR3 has 15 residues. Germline trimming cut 0 bases from V and 5 bases from J; bases unmatched to any gene: 5. The CDR3 loop is CASSLDPQGYQPQHF. The CDR3 coding sequence is TGTGCCAGCAGCTTGGATCCACAGGGGTATCAGCCCCAGCATTTT.

The table lists this clone with a few counts. This chain joins TRBV13 and TRBJ2-5, with 8 bases matching TRBD2. CDR3 length: 16 residues. V was pared by 5 bases and J by 4 bases, with 12 bases of the junction left unmatched. Germline lookup yields CDR1 PRHDT and CDR2 FYEKMQ (reference sequence). Written as DNA, the CDR3 is TGTGCCAGCAGCAACCGGGAGGGACTAACCCCAGAGACCCAGTACTTC. This translates into CASSNREGLTPETQYF.

This chain uses TRBV19 with TRBJ1-2; D uncertain. The V end lost 0 bases, the J end lost 6 bases, and 14 bases lay between the germline ends. This CDR3 spans 15 amino acids. Germline V gene data show CDR1 as LNHDA and CDR2 as SQIVND (reference sequence). The DNA for the CDR3 is TGTGCCAGTAGTATAGATGAGGGAATCGGGGATGGCTACACCTTC. Translated: CASSIDEGIGDGYTF.

This clone was found once. V gene TRBV6-1 combines with J gene TRBJ1-6, with 10 bases fitting TRBD1. Germline lookup yields CDR1 MNHNS and CDR2 SASEGT. J was trimmed by 8 bases and V by 4 bases; bases with no gene match: 5. This CDR3 has 15 residues. The CDR3 DNA follows: TGTGCCAGCAGTGTTGTCGGGACAGGGGATTCACCCCTCCACTTT. Protein sequence: CASSVVGTGDSPLHF.

The chain couples TRBV30 to TRBJ2-3, with D tentatively TRBD2 (6 bases). Trimming took 5 bases from V and 9 from J, leaving 18 bases between them. Germline V CDR1 and CDR2: GTSNPN, SVGIG (reference sequence). The CDR3 contains 13 residues. CDR3: CAWAPVGGETQYF. The DNA for the CDR3 is TGTGCCTGGGCCCCGGTGGGGGGAGAAACGCAGTATTTT.

The chain couples TRBV5-1 to TRBJ2-1; the match to TRBD1 covers 9 bases. Germline V gene lookup returns CDR1 SGHRS and CDR2 YFSETQ. The CDR3 length is 15 residues. The V segment lost 4 bases and the J segment 10 bases; nucleotides outside the gene matches: 12. In DNA, the CDR3 is TGCGCCAGCAGCACCCAGGACAGGGGCCTTTTCGAGCAGTTCTTC. Amino acid sequence: CASSTQDRGLFEQFF. Full variable domain (missing parts from reference TRBV5-1 and TRBJ2-1): KAGVTQTPRYLIKTRGQQVTLSCSPISGHRSVSWYQQTPGQGLQFLFEYFSETQRNKGNFPGRFSGRQFSNSRSEMNVSTLELGDSALYLCASSTQDRGLFEQFFGPGTRLTVL.

This clone was counted a few times. The rearrangement joins TRBV9 to TRBJ1-6; no clear D. In germline, CDR1 is SGDLS, CDR2 YYNGEE. The CDR3 is 15 residues long. V was trimmed by 3 bases and J by 6 bases, leaving 13 bases between them. The CDR3 spells CASSEGLVGNSPLHF. The CDR3 DNA reads as TGTGCCAGCAGCGAGGGATTAGTCGGTAATTCACCCCTCCACTTT.

The rearrangement joins TRBV14 to TRBJ1-1; TRBD1 matches at 7 bases. Germline CDR1 is SGHDN and CDR2 is FVKESK. J lost 0 bases, V lost 5 bases, and 12 bases had no gene match. The CDR3 is 17 residues long. Here the CDR3 DNA reads TGTGCCAGCAGCAAGCCCCCCCGGACAGGCATGAACACTGAAGCTTTCTTT. Protein product: CASSKPPRTGMNTEAFF.

The chain joins TRBV5-4 to TRBJ1-2; perhaps TRBD1 as D (5 bases). Germline V gene sequence: CDR1 SGHNT, CDR2 YYREEE (reference sequence). Trimming removed 5 bases at V and 1 base at J, with 15 bases between. The CDR3 extends over 15 amino acids. CDR3 in amino acids: CASRPRQLLNYGYTF. DNA of the CDR3: TGTGCCAGCAGACCCAGACAGCTTCTTAACTATGGCTACACCTTC.

The table lists this clone with a few counts. The chain is built from TRBV6-5 and TRBJ2-7; D unclear. CDR1 is MNHEY and CDR2 is SVGAGI in the germline V gene. Trimming took 8 bases from V and 5 from J, leaving 16 bases between them. This CDR3 region has 13 residues. CDR3 sequence: CASSRVSSHEQYF. CDR3 DNA: TGTGCCAGCTCTCGGGTTTCCTCACACGAGCAGTACTTC.

The sample holds a few counts of this clone. The chain carries TRBV6-1 and TRBJ1-1, with D possibly being TRBD1 (6 bases). Germline-derived CDR1 and CDR2 are MNHNS and SASEGT. The V and J ends lost 7 bases and 1 base respectively, with 7 bases between them. CDR3 size: 12 residues. As DNA, the CDR3 is TGTGCCAGCAAGACAGGGAACACTGAAGCTTTCTTT. This encodes CASKTGNTEAFF.

The rearrangement joins TRBV5-1 to TRBJ1-1; TRBD1 aligns across 9 bases. The CDR3 covers 15 residues. V lost 0 bases, J lost 5 bases, and 5 bases stayed unmatched. The germline gives CDR1 SGHRS, CDR2 YFSETQ. CDR3 DNA sequence: TGCGCCAGCAGCTTGGAGCTGGGACAGGGTACTGAAGCTTTCTTT. It codes for CASSLELGQGTEAFF.

In its sample, this clone was seen many times. V gene TRBV25-1 combines with J gene TRBJ1-2; D is unclear. V gave up 1 base and J gave up 2 bases, with 11 bases separating them. From germline, CDR1 is MGHDK and CDR2 SYGVNS. The CDR3 contains 15 residues. CDR3 DNA sequence: TGTGCCAGCAGTGAATTTGGGGAGGGAAACTATGGCTACACCTTC. It translates to CASSEFGEGNYGYTF.